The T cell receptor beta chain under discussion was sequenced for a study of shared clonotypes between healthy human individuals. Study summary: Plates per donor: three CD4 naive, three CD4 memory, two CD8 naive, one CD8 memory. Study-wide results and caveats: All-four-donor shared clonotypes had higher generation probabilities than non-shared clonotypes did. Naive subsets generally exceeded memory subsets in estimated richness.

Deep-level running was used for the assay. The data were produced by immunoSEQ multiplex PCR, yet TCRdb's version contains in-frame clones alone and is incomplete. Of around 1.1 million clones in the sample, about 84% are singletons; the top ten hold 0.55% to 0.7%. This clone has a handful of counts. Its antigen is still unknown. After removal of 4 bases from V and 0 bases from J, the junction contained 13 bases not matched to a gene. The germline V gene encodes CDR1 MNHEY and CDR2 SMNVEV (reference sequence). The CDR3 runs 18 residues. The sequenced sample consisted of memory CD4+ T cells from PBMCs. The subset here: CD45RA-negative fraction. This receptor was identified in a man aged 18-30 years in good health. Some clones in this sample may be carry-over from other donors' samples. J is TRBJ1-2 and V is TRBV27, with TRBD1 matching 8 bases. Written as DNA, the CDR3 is TGTGCCAGCAGTTCCCTTAACGGACAGGGCGCCGCTAACTATGGCTACACCTTC. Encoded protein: CASSSLNGQGAANYGYTF.